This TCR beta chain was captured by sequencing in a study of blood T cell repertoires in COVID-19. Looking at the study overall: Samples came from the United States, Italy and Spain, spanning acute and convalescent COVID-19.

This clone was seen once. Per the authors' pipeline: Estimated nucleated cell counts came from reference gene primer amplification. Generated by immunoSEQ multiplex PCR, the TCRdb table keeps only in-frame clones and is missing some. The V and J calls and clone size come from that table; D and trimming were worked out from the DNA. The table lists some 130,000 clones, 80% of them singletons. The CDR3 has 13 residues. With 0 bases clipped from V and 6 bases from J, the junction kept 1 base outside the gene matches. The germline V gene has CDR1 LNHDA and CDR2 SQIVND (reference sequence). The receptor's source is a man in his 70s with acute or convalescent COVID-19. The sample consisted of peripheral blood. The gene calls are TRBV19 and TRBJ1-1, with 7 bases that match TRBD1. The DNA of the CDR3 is TGTGCCAGTAGTATAGAGGGACAGTCTGAAGCTTTCTTT. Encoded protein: CASSIEGQSEAFF.